Each of the 7 T cell receptor beta chains below was sequenced from the same sample in a study of CD8+CD57+ T cells in acquired aplastic anemia. CDR3 and TCR beta VDJ profiling relied on a genomic DNA template. A single record per CDR3 protein comes from TCRdb applying MiXCR to the reads. The table shows 200,000 to 250,000 distinct CDR3 sequences, with 34% occurring only once. The sample taken for sequencing was sorted CD4+, CD8+, or CD8+CD57+ T cells (not recorded which) from PBMCs. The receptors stem from a human donor in good health, serving as a control.

This clonotype was picked up many times. This rearrangement joins TRBV5-1 to TRBJ2-3, with TRBD2 identical over 9 bases. The V segment lost 6 bases and the J segment 4 bases; nucleotides outside the gene matches: 12. The CDR3 totals 16 residues. Germline V gene sequence: CDR1 SGHRS, CDR2 YFSETQ. CDR3 sequence: CASTLVAGGRADTQYF. Written as DNA, the CDR3 is TGCGCCAGCACCCTCGTGGCGGGAGGGCGGGCAGATACGCAGTATTTT.

This clonotype was found many times. This chain uses TRBV6-1 with TRBJ1-2; D gene uncertain. Trimming took 1 base from V and 8 from J, leaving 11 bases between them. The CDR3 runs to 13 residues. Germline V gene lookup returns CDR1 MNHNS and CDR2 SASEGT. The CDR3 loop reads CASSEGRQNGYTF. The DNA of the CDR3 is TGTGCCAGCAGTGAAGGGCGACAAAACGGCTACACCTTC.

In its sample, this clonotype was seen many times. J is TRBJ2-3 and V is TRBV5-1; 8 nucleotides align to TRBD1. V lost 0 bases to trimming and J lost 2 bases; unmatched junction nucleotides: 2. CDR3 length equals 15 residues. Germline values: CDR1 SGHRS, CDR2 YFSETQ. The CDR3 DNA is TGCGCCAGCAGCTTGGGACAGGGGTTCACAGATACGCAGTATTTT. Translated: CASSLGQGFTDTQYF.

This clonotype was picked up many times. The rearrangement uses TRBV5-4 and TRBJ1-2, with D unresolved. The V end was cut by 5 bases, the J end by 2 bases, with 10 bases between. From germline, CDR1 is SGHNT and CDR2 YYREEE (reference sequence). The CDR3 is 13 amino acids. The CDR3 DNA reads as TGTGCCAGCAGTTCTGACGGAAACTATGGCTACACCTTC. This encodes CASSSDGNYGYTF.

This clonotype was counted between two and nine times. The rearrangement joins TRBV6-1 to TRBJ2-1; 11 positions match TRBD2. The germline V gene has CDR1 MNHNS and CDR2 SASEGT. Trimming took 8 bases from V and 7 from J; bases not matched to a gene: 4. CDR3 length: 13 residues. This CDR3 is CASASGRQNEQFF. CDR3 sequence (DNA): TGTGCCAGCGCTAGCGGGAGGCAAAATGAGCAGTTCTTC.

In this sample, this clonotype turned up many times. The genes are TRBV12-3 or TRBV12-4 and TRBJ1-1; perhaps TRBD1 as D (5 bases). The ends were cut back, 2 bases at V and 3 bases at J, with 10 bases in the middle. The CDR3 is 14 residues long. The CDR3 region is CASSLSGGYTEAFF. The CDR3 coding sequence is TGTGCCAGCAGTTTAAGCGGGGGATACACTGAAGCTTTCTTT.

CDR3 nucleotides: TGTGCCAGCAGCCCCTGGACTAGGAGGTCGGGGGGGCCATACAATGAGCAGTTCTTC. Translated, it gives CASSPWTRRSGGPYNEQFF. This chain connects TRBV4-2 to TRBJ2-1, with 8 bases matching TRBD2. CDR1 is LGHNA, CDR2 YNFKEQ, per germline. With 4 bases clipped from V and 4 bases from J, the junction kept 18 bases outside the gene matches. The CDR3 spans 19 residues.